This T cell receptor (beta chain) was identified during a study of cytomegalovirus exposure and HLA in healthy donors. The V end was cut by 2 bases, the J end by 4 bases, with 8 bases between. Germline V CDR1 and CDR2: SQVTM, ANQGSEA. This CDR3 is built from 12 residues. Concerning this clone itself: Its specificity is unknown.

PCR employed 60 Vbeta and 13 Jbeta primers. The table came from immunoSEQ multiplex PCR; TCRdb's copy has only in-frame clones and leaves some out. Of 150,000 to 180,000 clones listed, 80% were seen once; the top ten hold 5.5% to 6.5%. Study-level results: Previously analyzed data showed that most TCR beta V segments were productive at a frequency of about 90% or about 30%. TCR beta sequences reportedly predicted most subjects' HLA-A and HLA-B alleles accurately.

J is TRBJ1-2 and V is TRBV29-1, with D uncertain. This receptor was taken from a woman between 35 and 50 years old in good health and CMV-seropositive. The specimen was PBMCs. CDR3 sequence reads: CSVEPGIYGYTF. The CDR3 DNA is TGCAGCGTTGAACCGGGTATCTATGGCTACACCTTC.